These T cell receptor beta chains were read from a single sample in a study of cytomegalovirus exposure and HLA in healthy donors. The protocol was immunoSEQ multiplex PCR, while the TCRdb copy is restricted to in-frame clones and leaves out a portion. This table lists about 210,000 clones. Sequencing input: PBMCs. All receptors derive from a woman in her twenties or thirties in good health and CMV-seropositive. The CDR3 runs from the conserved cysteine through the conserved F or W. The D gene is left open where the match is weak.

d_call,v_call,j_call,cdr3_length,cdr3_nt,cdr3_aa
TRBD1,TRBV6-5,TRBJ1-4,15,TGTGCCAGCAGTTACTCCGGGACAGCTAATGAAAAACTGTTTTTT,CASSYSGTANEKLFF
TRBD1,TRBV9,TRBJ1-2,17,TGTGCCAGCAGCGTAAGGCCACAGGGGGAGGTCAACTATGGCTACACCTTC,CASSVRPQGEVNYGYTF
NA,TRBV5-1,TRBJ2-5,16,TGCGCCAGCAGCCTTACAACCGGGGGAGAAGGCGAGACCCAGTACTTC,CASSLTTGGEGETQYF
TRBD1,TRBV7-6,TRBJ2-5,18,TGTGCCAGCAGCTTACAAATCGCCGGGACAGGGGAAATGGAGACCCAGTACTTC,CASSLQIAGTGEMETQYF
TRBD2,TRBV4-3,TRBJ2-7,18,TGCGCCAGCAGCCAGATCGAAGCGGGAGCCAACTATCCCTACGAGCAGTACTTC,CASSQIEAGANYPYEQYF
TRBD1,TRBV5-1,TRBJ2-7,18,TGCGCCAGCAGCTTGGCTCGGACAGGGCGGGTCTCTAGCTACGAGCAGTACTTC,CASSLARTGRVSSYEQYF
TRBD1,TRBV2,TRBJ2-7,14,TGTGCCAGCAGAGCAGGGGACAGGTCCTACGAGCAGTACTTC,CASRAGDRSYEQYF
NA,TRBV7-2,TRBJ2-2,13,TGTGCCAGCAGCCCCGGGGTCACCGGGGAGCTGTTTTTT,CASSPGVTGELFF
TRBD2,TRBV7-2,TRBJ2-5,14,TGTGCCAGCAGCCGGCTAGCGGGAGGAGAGACCCAGTACTTC,CASSRLAGGETQYF
NA,TRBV6-1,TRBJ2-1,16,TGTGCCAGCAGTGAACAAGGGAGCGGGCACTACAATGAGCAGTTCTTC,CASSEQGSGHYNEQFF